Listed below are T cell receptor beta chains from one sample, sequenced in a study of blood T cell repertoires in COVID-19. Using immunoSEQ multiplex PCR, the repertoire was profiled, and TCRdb retains in-frame clones only, with some absent. The sample lists 100,000 to 150,000 clones; 88% were seen once. The sequenced material came from peripheral blood. The origin of the receptors is a man aged 50 to 59 with acute or convalescent COVID-19. Both conserved end residues are part of each CDR3. A D gene is named only where the DNA matches it firmly. Not all rows give a size; the values are once, few, many and, for expanded clones, a class.

J,D,size,V,DNA,CDR3
TRBJ2-1,TRBD1,once,TRBV19,TGTGCCAGTAGGGACAGGCTTTTCGGCGATGAGCAGTTCTTC,CASRDRLFGDEQFF
TRBJ2-3,NA,NA,TRBV30,TGTGCCTGGAGGACGACCCGAAACAGGACAGGGAGGGGCACAGATACGCAGTATTTT,CAWRTTRNRTGRGTDTQYF
TRBJ1-5,TRBD1,NA,TRBV28,TGTGCCAGCAGTTTAAGACAGGGAAATCAGCCCCAGCATTTT,CASSLRQGNQPQHF
TRBJ2-3,TRBD2,NA,TRBV9,TGTGCCAGCAGCGCATTAGCGGGGGGGTTCGCTTTTGCGGATACGCAGTATTTT,CASSALAGGFAFADTQYF
TRBJ1-2,NA,NA,TRBV6-5,TGTGCCAGCAGCGGCAGCAGGGTTGGGTTGAGGGGCTACACCTTC,CASSGSRVGLRGYTF
TRBJ1-1,NA,NA,TRBV7-3,TGTGCCAGCAGCCAGTCGGGGGGAACTGAAGCTTTCTTT,CASSQSGGTEAFF
TRBJ1-2,TRBD1,NA,TRBV7-2,TGTGCCAGCAGCTTAACAAGACAGGGGGTTTGGGGCTACACCTTC,CASSLTRQGVWGYTF
TRBJ1-2,TRBD1,NA,TRBV5-1,TGCGCCAGCAGCTCCGGGACAGGCAGTATCTATGGCTACACCTTC,CASSSGTGSIYGYTF
TRBJ2-2,NA,NA,TRBV3-1/TRBV3-2,TGTGCCAGCAGCCGGCTAGCGTCCGGGGAGCTGTTTTTT,CASSRLASGELFF
TRBJ2-5,TRBD2,once,TRBV5-6,TGTGCCAGCAGCTCCGGGACTAGCGGCCAAGAGACCCAGTACTTC,CASSSGTSGQETQYF
TRBJ1-2,NA,NA,TRBV20-1,TGCAGTGGAGGGTCACTCTATGGCTACACCTTC,CSGGSLYGYTF
TRBJ2-1,NA,NA,TRBV18,TGTGCCAGCTCACCCCAGGGTATCTCCTACAATGAGCAGTTCTTC,CASSPQGISYNEQFF
TRBJ2-5,NA,NA,TRBV4-1,TGCGCCAGCAGCCAAGATAGGCGGAGCCAAGAGACCCAGTACTTC,CASSQDRRSQETQYF
TRBJ1-1,NA,NA,TRBV9,TGTGCCAGTCTATGGGAGGAGGACACTGAAGCTTTCTTT,CASLWEEDTEAFF
TRBJ1-6,TRBD1,NA,TRBV3-1/TRBV3-2,TGTGCCAGCAGCCAGGAGGGACAGGGACATTCACCCCTCCACTTT,CASSQEGQGHSPLHF
TRBJ1-1,TRBD1,NA,TRBV6-6,TGTGCCAGCAGGTTATACGACAGGGGTACTGAAGCTTTCTTT,CASRLYDRGTEAFF
TRBJ2-5,NA,NA,TRBV20-1,TGCAGTGCTAGTAGGACTCGGGAGACCCAGTACTTC,CSASRTRETQYF
TRBJ1-4,NA,NA,TRBV3-1/TRBV3-2,TGTGCCAGCAGCCTTGGTGCGGCTAATGAAAAACTGTTTTTT,CASSLGAANEKLFF
TRBJ1-5,NA,NA,TRBV6-5,TGTGCCAGCATGGGAACAGGGTTGGGGAATCAGCCCCAGCATTTT,CASMGTGLGNQPQHF
TRBJ1-2,NA,NA,TRBV18,TGTGCCAGCTCACCGGCGGCCGGGGCTAACTATGGCTACACCTTC,CASSPAAGANYGYTF
TRBJ1-1,TRBD1,NA,TRBV5-1,TGCGCCAGCAGCCTACTCCCACGAGGGACAGGGGTGAACACTGAAGCTTTCTTT,CASSLLPRGTGVNTEAFF
TRBJ1-2,TRBD1,NA,TRBV7-9,TGTGCCAGCGGTAACAGGGGGGGTGGCTACACCTTC,CASGNRGGGYTF